The T cell receptor (beta chain) described here comes from a study of cytomegalovirus exposure and HLA in healthy donors. Study findings and constraints: Across donors, presence/absence analyses took sequencing depth to be roughly uniform. One cluster of highly shared sequence variants probably arose as a sequencing artifact. By a later analysis, the bulk of CMV-associated TCR beta chains appeared HLA-restricted.

Researchers ran the PCR with 60 Vbeta and 13 Jbeta primers. Only in-frame clones appear in the TCRdb table, and some are missing; sequencing was by immunoSEQ multiplex PCR. Among tens of thousands of clones listed, roughly 80% were seen once. Concerning this clone: Its antigen is undetermined.

Germline CDR1 and CDR2: SEHNR and FQNEAQ (reference sequence). J was trimmed by 4 bases and V by 4 bases; bases with no gene match: 16. This CDR3 is built from 19 residues. Specimen: PBMCs. The V call is TRBV7-9, the J call TRBJ1-1; 12 bases fit TRBD1. This TCR derives from a woman aged 25 to 39 in good health and CMV-seronegative. CDR3 sequence: CASSSPRDRGRFGVTEAFF. The CDR3 DNA reads TGTGCCAGCAGCTCCCCCCGGGACAGGGGGCGTTTTGGGGTCACTGAAGCTTTCTTT.